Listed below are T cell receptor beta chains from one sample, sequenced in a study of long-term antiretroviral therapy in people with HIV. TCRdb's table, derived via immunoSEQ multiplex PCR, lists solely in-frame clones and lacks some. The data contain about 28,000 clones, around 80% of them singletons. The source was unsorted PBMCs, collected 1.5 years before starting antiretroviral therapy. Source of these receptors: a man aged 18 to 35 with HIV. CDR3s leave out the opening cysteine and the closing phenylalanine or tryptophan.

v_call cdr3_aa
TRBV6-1 ASSEGRGLLYEQY
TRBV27 ASSQLAGQISPNEQF
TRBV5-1 ASREEGSTEAF
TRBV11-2 ASSLPDGRNTIY
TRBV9 ASSVEGARAETQY
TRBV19 ASNEVGRFATNEKLF
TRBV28 ASSPGGEYFNT
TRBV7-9 ASSRRGNEQF
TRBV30 AWSVNSAYEQY
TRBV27 ASNQGTEAF
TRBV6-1 ASGKGSGELF
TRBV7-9 ASSIQTGVDTIY
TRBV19 ASSMGDGGGNEQY
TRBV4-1 ASSPRTDLYEQY
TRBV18 ASSPPGQGIYEQF
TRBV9 ASSSSDRGLEAEQF
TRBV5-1 ASSLSWTTNYGYT
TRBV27 ASSLLYSGGNTGELF
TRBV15 ATSRDYAGQGGETQY
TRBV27 ASSNPLNEKLF
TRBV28 ASSWGNEKLF
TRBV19 ASKSVDTIY
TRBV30 AWSVLRDRGRDTQY
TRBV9 ASSASGTWDEQF
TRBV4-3 ASSQLEGSTDTQY
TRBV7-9 ASSRAVGGRPGEQY
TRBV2 ASKTPSEQY
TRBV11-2 ASESLSGEQF
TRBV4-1 ASSQRRDTTYEQY
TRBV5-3 ARSPTARSGNTIY
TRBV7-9 ASSLREGISYNEQF
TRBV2 ASSDRGGQPQH
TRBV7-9 ASSLGGGTNQGFTRGLF
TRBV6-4 ASSDPKGDYEQY
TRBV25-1 ASSEWGLGTEAF
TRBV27 ASSPSGPAANYGYT
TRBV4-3 ASSQTAGWNYGYT
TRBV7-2 ASIPLAGETQY
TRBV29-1 SARAGATEAF
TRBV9 ASSGGADLEEQY
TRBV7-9 ASSLAAGGPYNEQF
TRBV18 ASSPRPTRSGEQY
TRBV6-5 ASSSSLRGAHGYT
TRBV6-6 ASSSDSYNEQF
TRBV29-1 SVPQGYNEQF
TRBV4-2 ASSQPPGQDEDGYT
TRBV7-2 ASRSGTSRGAQH
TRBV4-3 ASSPGLVNEQF